This record looks at one T cell receptor (beta chain) sequence and its context. These data come from a study of blood T cell repertoires in COVID-19. Overall study context: Samples representing acute and convalescent COVID-19 were sourced from the United States, Italy and Spain. T cells, B-cell-depleted T cells, or PBMCs provided the cDNA or gDNA that served as material.

Trimming removed 8 bases at V and 3 bases at J, with 11 bases between. The germline CDR1 and CDR2 sequences are MGHDK and SYGVNS. This CDR3 has 13 residues. In the original analysis: Reference gene primer amplification in the assay estimated nucleated cell counts. The table came from immunoSEQ multiplex PCR; TCRdb's copy has only in-frame clones and leaves some out. V, J and clone size were drawn from that table, and D and trimming were deduced from the DNA. Of around 100,000 clones listed, 85% to 90% are singletons. The sample consisted of peripheral blood. V usage is TRBV25-1 and J usage is TRBJ1-3, with D maybe TRBD1 (5 bases). This receptor was obtained from a man in his fifties or sixties with active or convalescent COVID-19. The CDR3 sequence: CASDSGGGNTIYF. The CDR3 coding sequence is TGTGCCAGCGACTCGGGGGGTGGAAACACCATATATTTT.